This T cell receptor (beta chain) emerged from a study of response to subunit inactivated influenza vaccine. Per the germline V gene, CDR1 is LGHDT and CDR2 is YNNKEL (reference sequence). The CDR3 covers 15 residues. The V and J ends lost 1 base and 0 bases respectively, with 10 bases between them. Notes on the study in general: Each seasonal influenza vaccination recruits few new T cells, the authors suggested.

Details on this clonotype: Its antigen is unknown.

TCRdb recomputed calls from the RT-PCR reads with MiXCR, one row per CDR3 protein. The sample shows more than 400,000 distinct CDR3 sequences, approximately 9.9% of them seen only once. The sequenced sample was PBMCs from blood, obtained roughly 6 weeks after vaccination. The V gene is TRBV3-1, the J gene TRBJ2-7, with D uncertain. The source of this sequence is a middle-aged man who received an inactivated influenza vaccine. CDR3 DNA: TGTGCCAGCAGCCAAGTGAGGACCAACTCCTACGAGCAGTACTTC. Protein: CASSQVRTNSYEQYF.